This is a list of T cell receptor beta chains from one sample in a study of blood T cells in healthy people across ages. TCRdb analysed the 5' RACE reads with MiXCR anew, one entry per CDR3 protein. The data contain about 2 million distinct CDR3 sequences, 40% to 55% of them seen just once; the ten biggest clones take up less than 2.5%. Sequencing was done on a sample of blood. Every receptor here comes from a woman aged 40 to 49 in good health. Both conserved end residues are part of each CDR3. Each record gives: clone size, V gene, J gene, D gene, CDR3 protein, CDR3 DNA. A D gene is named only where the DNA matches it firmly. For some rows the clone size is stated as once, few or many, or as a class when expanded; others skip it.

clone size: .
V gene: TRBV20-1
J gene: TRBJ2-4
D gene: TRBD1
CDR3 protein: CSAGLTGLKNIQYF
CDR3 DNA: TGCAGTGCTGGCCTGACAGGGCTCAAAAACATTCAGTACTTC

clone size: few
V gene: TRBV20-1
J gene: TRBJ2-6
D gene: .
CDR3 protein: CSAPTAGISGANVLTF
CDR3 DNA: TGCAGTGCACCTACGGCGGGAATTTCTGGGGCCAACGTCCTGACTTTC

clone size: .
V gene: TRBV12-3/TRBV12-4
J gene: TRBJ2-7
D gene: .
CDR3 protein: CASTKGLTVSYEQYF
CDR3 DNA: TGTGCCAGCACTAAGGGACTTACCGTCTCCTACGAGCAGTACTTC

clone size: few
V gene: TRBV11-2
J gene: TRBJ1-2
D gene: .
CDR3 protein: CASSLMGQKGYGYTF
CDR3 DNA: TGTGCCAGCAGCTTAATGGGACAAAAGGGCTATGGCTACACCTTC

clone size: few
V gene: TRBV6-1
J gene: TRBJ1-5
D gene: .
CDR3 protein: CASSEGRTSNQPQHF
CDR3 DNA: TGTGCCAGCAGTGAGGGACGGACTAGCAATCAGCCCCAGCATTTT

clone size: .
V gene: TRBV7-8
J gene: TRBJ2-7
D gene: .
CDR3 protein: CASSFDNSYEQYF
CDR3 DNA: TGTGCCAGCAGCTTCGACAACTCCTACGAGCAGTACTTC

clone size: .
V gene: TRBV12-3/TRBV12-4
J gene: TRBJ2-3
D gene: .
CDR3 protein: CAITKEGHLLNTQYF
CDR3 DNA: TGTGCCATCACTAAGGAAGGGCATCTGCTCAATACGCAGTATTTT

clone size: .
V gene: TRBV24-1
J gene: TRBJ2-1
D gene: TRBD2
CDR3 protein: CASSALAGSEQFF
CDR3 DNA: TGTGCCTCCTCGGCCCTAGCGGGGAGTGAGCAGTTCTTC

clone size: .
V gene: TRBV4-1
J gene: TRBJ2-3
D gene: .
CDR3 protein: CASSQESSTAGYF
CDR3 DNA: TGCGCCAGCAGCCAAGAGAGTTCGACGGCTGGGTATTTT

clone size: .
V gene: TRBV9
J gene: TRBJ2-2
D gene: .
CDR3 protein: CASSVVPGGGGTGELFF
CDR3 DNA: TGTGCCAGCAGCGTAGTTCCGGGCGGGGGCGGCACCGGGGAGCTGTTTTTT

clone size: .
V gene: TRBV24-1
J gene: TRBJ2-3
D gene: .
CDR3 protein: CATSDKGVDTQYF
CDR3 DNA: TGTGCCACCAGTGACAAGGGGGTCGATACGCAGTATTTT

clone size: .
V gene: TRBV29-1
J gene: TRBJ2-7
D gene: TRBD1
CDR3 protein: CSATDRVDEQYF
CDR3 DNA: TGCAGCGCTACCGACAGGGTGGACGAGCAGTACTTC

clone size: few
V gene: TRBV6-5
J gene: TRBJ2-1
D gene: .
CDR3 protein: CASSFGNADEQFF
CDR3 DNA: TGTGCCAGCAGTTTTGGGAATGCGGATGAGCAGTTCTTC

clone size: .
V gene: TRBV15
J gene: TRBJ2-3
D gene: TRBD2
CDR3 protein: CATSISGTSTDTQYF
CDR3 DNA: TGTGCCACCAGCATCAGCGGGACTAGCACAGATACGCAGTATTTT

clone size: .
V gene: TRBV4-1
J gene: TRBJ1-2
D gene: TRBD1
CDR3 protein: CASSQATGGEAFNYGYTF
CDR3 DNA: TGCGCCAGCAGCCAAGCGACAGGGGGAGAAGCATTCAACTATGGCTACACCTTC

clone size: .
V gene: TRBV10-3
J gene: TRBJ2-1
D gene: TRBD1
CDR3 protein: CAIRGEDRRPNEQFF
CDR3 DNA: TGTGCCATCAGGGGTGAGGACAGGCGACCTAATGAGCAGTTCTTC

clone size: .
V gene: TRBV20-1
J gene: TRBJ2-4
D gene: .
CDR3 protein: CSARDVLVPLEQYF
CDR3 DNA: TGCAGTGCTAGAGATGTATTAGTTCCCTTGGAGCAGTACTTC

clone size: .
V gene: TRBV7-2
J gene: TRBJ2-4
D gene: TRBD2
CDR3 protein: CVSSHRSSGIGDIQYF
CDR3 DNA: TGTGTCAGCAGCCACCGGTCTAGCGGGATCGGGGACATTCAGTACTTC

clone size: .
V gene: TRBV7-8
J gene: TRBJ2-5
D gene: .
CDR3 protein: CASSLIGSVYQETQYF
CDR3 DNA: TGTGCCAGCAGCTTAATCGGGTCGGTGTACCAAGAGACCCAGTACTTC

clone size: .
V gene: TRBV6-6
J gene: TRBJ2-5
D gene: .
CDR3 protein: CASSSGLGYNEQYF
CDR3 DNA: TGTGCCAGCAGTTCCGGGTTGGGCTACAATGAGCAGTACTTC

clone size: few
V gene: TRBV9
J gene: TRBJ2-7
D gene: .
CDR3 protein: CASSVGGASSYEQYF
CDR3 DNA: TGTGCCAGCAGCGTAGGGGGAGCGAGCTCCTACGAGCAGTACTTC

clone size: .
V gene: TRBV4-2
J gene: TRBJ2-7
D gene: TRBD2
CDR3 protein: CASSQARDYSYEQYF
CDR3 DNA: TGTGCCAGCAGCCAAGCCCGGGACTACTCCTACGAGCAGTACTTC